The 10 T cell receptor beta chains below all came from one sample that was sequenced in a study of cytomegalovirus exposure and HLA in healthy donors. Primers included in the PCR were 60 Vbeta and 13 Jbeta primers. Assay: immunoSEQ multiplex PCR; the TCRdb copy retains only in-frame clones and omits some. This sample has under 150,000 clones; approximately 83% occur once, and the top ten carry nearly 2.5%. The sample comprised PBMCs. The source of these receptors is a woman younger than 30 in good health and CMV-seronegative.

The V gene is TRBV27, the J gene TRBJ1-2; 7 nucleotides line up with TRBD1. The CDR3 consists of 19 residues. Per the germline V gene, CDR1 is MNHEY and CDR2 is SMNVEV (reference sequence). With 7 bases clipped from V and 2 bases from J, the junction kept 22 bases outside the gene matches. Written as DNA, the CDR3 is TGTGCCAGCAAACCCCTGGGTCAAACCTTCCGGGACAGAAACTATGGCTACACCTTC. It codes for CASKPLGQTFRDRNYGYTF.

The rearrangement uses TRBV7-2 and TRBJ2-3; D is unresolved. The V and J ends lost 3 bases and 6 bases respectively, with 7 bases between them. This CDR3 contains 12 residues. Looked up from germline, CDR1 is SGHTA and CDR2 is FQGNSA. Here the CDR3 reads CASSFPGDTQYF. CDR3 sequence (DNA): TGTGCCAGCAGCTTCCCCGGGGATACGCAGTATTTT. Supplemented by reference TRBV7-2 and TRBJ2-3, the full variable domain reads GAGVSQSPSNKVTEKGKDVELRCDPISGHTALYWYRQSLGQGLEFLIYFQGNSAPDKSGLPSDRFSAERTGGSVSTLTIQRTQQEDSAVYLCASSFPGDTQYFGPGTRLTVL.

The chain recombines TRBV11-2 with TRBJ2-5; 10 bases are a match to TRBD2. The CDR3 totals 17 residues. Per germline, CDR1 SGHAT and CDR2 FQNNGV. V trimming: 4 bases; J trimming: 4 bases; junction bases outside the gene matches: 12. In nucleotides, the CDR3 is TGTGCCAGCAGCTGGGGGGGGGCTAGCGGGAGCCGAGAGACCCAGTACTTC. This sequence encodes CASSWGGASGSRETQYF.

V usage is TRBV10-2 and J usage is TRBJ1-1; D uncertain. Between the trimmed V and J ends, which lost 3 bases and 6 bases, there was a span of 11 bases. Germline CDR1 reads WSHSY; CDR2 reads SAAADI. CDR3 size: 13 residues. CDR3 nucleotide sequence: TGCGCCAGCAGTGACCCCAATTTCCCTGAAGCTTTCTTT. Its protein is CASSDPNFPEAFF.

This sequence joins TRBV2 and TRBJ2-7; 9 bases are a match to TRBD1. V lost 1 base, J lost 3 bases, and 4 bases stayed unmatched. This CDR3 has 15 residues. Germline V gene data show CDR1 as SNHLY and CDR2 as FYNNEI. CDR3 in amino acids: CASSEGGTGHYEQYF. CDR3 coding DNA: TGTGCCAGCAGTGAAGGGGGGACAGGGCACTACGAGCAGTACTTC.

The chain couples TRBV5-6 to TRBJ1-1; 9 nucleotides line up with TRBD1. This CDR3 has 15 residues. V gave up 4 bases and J gave up 1 base; unmatched junction bases: 5. Germline CDR1 is SGHDT and CDR2 is YYEEEE. The CDR3 DNA follows: TGTGCCAGCAGCGGGGGGACAGGGAAGAACACTGAAGCTTTCTTT. Residues: CASSGGTGKNTEAFF.

This chain joins TRBV7-2 and TRBJ2-3, with D possibly matching TRBD2 (7 bases). V lost 3 bases and J 2 bases, leaving 12 bases between the germline ends. CDR3 length: 15 amino acids. The germline V gene has CDR1 SGHTA and CDR2 FQGNSA. This chain's CDR3 is CASSFGGPFTDTQYF. The CDR3 coding sequence is TGTGCCAGCAGCTTCGGGGGGCCCTTCACAGATACGCAGTATTTT. The whole variable domain, remainder taken from reference TRBV7-2 and TRBJ2-3, is GAGVSQSPSNKVTEKGKDVELRCDPISGHTALYWYRQSLGQGLEFLIYFQGNSAPDKSGLPSDRFSAERTGGSVSTLTIQRTQQEDSAVYLCASSFGGPFTDTQYFGPGTRLTVL.

The chain carries TRBV5-4 and TRBJ2-1, with 7 bases that match TRBD1. The CDR3 is 15 amino acids. Germline lookup yields CDR1 SGHNT and CDR2 YYREEE (reference sequence). Trimming removed 1 base from V and 7 bases from J; junction bases left unmatched: 8. The CDR3 sequence is CASSLLGGVGNEQFF. The CDR3 nucleotides are TGTGCCAGCAGCTTGCTAGGGGGCGTAGGGAATGAGCAGTTCTTC.

The chain carries TRBV5-8 and TRBJ2-6; 10 nucleotides align to TRBD1. CDR1 is SGHTS, CDR2 YDEGEE, per germline. With V trimmed by 3 bases and J by 4 bases, 16 bases remained unmatched. The CDR3 consists of 20 residues. The CDR3 nucleotides read TGTGCCAGCAGCTCCTGGGCCGTTCGACAGGGGGCTGGCGGGGCCAACGTCCTGACTTTC. It is translated as CASSSWAVRQGAGGANVLTF. Together with reference TRBV5-8 and TRBJ2-6, the CDR3 gives the full variable domain: EAGVTQSPTHLIKTRGQQATLRCSPISGHTSVYWYQQALGLGLQFLLWYDEGEERNRGNFPPRFSGRQFPNYSSELNVNALELEDSALYLCASSSWAVRQGAGGANVLTFGAGSRLTVL.

The chain uses TRBV6-1 and TRBJ2-1; possibly TRBD1 for D (6 bases). The CDR3 has 13 residues. CDR1 is MNHNS and CDR2 is SASEGT in the germline V gene. The ends were cut back, 6 bases at V and 3 bases at J, with 9 bases in the middle. Here the CDR3 DNA reads TGTGCCAGCAGCTCGACAGGCTACAATGAGCAGTTCTTC. This sequence encodes CASSSTGYNEQFF.